Below are 30 T cell receptor beta chains sequenced from a single sample in a study of human T cells and chemical hapten exposure. The sample's time point: patch test 2, 6 weeks after DPC sensitization. Treatment defined: therapeutic diphenylcyclopropenone sensitization with weekly scalp DPC. From the RACE reads, TCRdb called clonotypes with MiXCR, one entry per CDR3 protein. The sample includes about 89,000 distinct CDR3 sequences, approximately 9.9% of them seen just once. The sequencing here drew on whole blood, taken in connection with sensitization to the hapten diphenylcyclopropenone (DPC). These receptors all stem from a man in his forties with alopecia areata. Some clones in this sample may be carry-over from other donors' samples.

J is TRBJ2-1 and V is TRBV11-3; 10 bases are shared with TRBD2. From germline, CDR1 is SGHNT and CDR2 YENEEA. V gave up 2 bases and J gave up 5 bases; unmatched junction bases: 3. The CDR3 runs to 15 residues. The CDR3 nucleotides are TGTGCCAGCAGCTTACTAGCGGGAGTGAACAATGAGCAGTTCTTC. Protein: CASSLLAGVNNEQFF. Based on the CDR3 plus reference TRBV11-3 and TRBJ2-1, the full variable domain is EAGVVQSPRYKIIEKKQPVAFWCNPISGHNTLYWYLQNLGQGPELLIRYENEEAVDDSQLPKDRFSAERLKGVDSTLKIQPAELGDSAVYLCASSLLAGVNNEQFFGPGTRLTVL.

The V gene is TRBV7-2, the J gene TRBJ2-7, with D tentatively TRBD2 (5 bases). The CDR3 extends over 16 amino acids. Germline V CDR1 and CDR2: SGHTA, FQGNSA. Trimming took off 1 base at V and 7 bases at J, with 20 bases between the two ends. CDR3 loop: CASSLGLVEAGGEQYF. CDR3 nucleotide sequence: TGTGCCAGCAGCTTAGGATTAGTCGAGGCAGGAGGAGAGCAGTACTTC.

This clonotype was seen a handful of times. The chain recombines TRBV5-1 with TRBJ2-7, with 11 positions matching TRBD1. Looked up from germline, CDR1 is SGHRS and CDR2 is YFSETQ. V dropped 2 bases and J dropped 6; count of bases not matched to a gene: 4. This CDR3 is 14 amino acids long. The CDR3 spells CASSFGQGALEQYF. In DNA, the CDR3 is TGCGCCAGCAGCTTCGGACAGGGGGCACTCGAGCAGTACTTC.

There are a few counts of this clonotype. V usage is TRBV20-1 and J usage is TRBJ2-2; 10 bases fit TRBD2. Germline lookup yields CDR1 DFQATT and CDR2 SNEGSKA (reference sequence). The CDR3 is 16 residues long. Unmatched junction bases numbered 4, after V lost 0 bases and J lost 3 bases. The CDR3 DNA follows: TGCAGTGCTAGAGAGGCGGGACTAGCGTACACCGGGGAGCTGTTTTTT. Protein: CSAREAGLAYTGELFF.

V and J are TRBV7-9 and TRBJ2-3; maybe TRBD1 (5 bases). This CDR3 has 15 residues. Trimming pared 4 bases from V and 0 bases from J, leaving 11 bases between. The germline CDR1 and CDR2 sequences are SEHNR and FQNEAQ (reference sequence). CDR3: CASSSETASTDTQYF. The DNA of the CDR3 is TGTGCCAGCAGCTCCGAGACAGCCAGCACAGATACGCAGTATTTT. The variable domain in full, completed from reference TRBV7-9 and TRBJ2-3, reads DTGVSQNPRHKITKRGQNVTFRCDPISEHNRLYWYRQTLGQGPEFLTYFQNEAQLEKSRLLSDRFSAERPKGSFSTLEIQRTEQGDSAMYLCASSSETASTDTQYFGPGTRLTVL.

This clonotype has ten or more counts. This chain connects TRBV7-3 to TRBJ1-1; possible D gene TRBD1, 6 bases. Trimming shortened V by 4 bases and J by 4 bases, and 10 bases separated the two germline ends. Germline CDR1 and CDR2: SGHTA and FQGTGA. The CDR3 spans 13 residues. The CDR3 is CASSSDRSTEAFF. In nucleotides, the CDR3 is TGTGCCAGCAGCTCGGACAGAAGCACTGAAGCTTTCTTT.

V and J are TRBV3-1 and TRBJ1-5; 9 positions agree with TRBD1. The length of the CDR3 is 17 residues. From germline, CDR1 is LGHDT and CDR2 YNNKEL (reference sequence). Unmatched junction bases numbered 13, after V lost 4 bases and J lost 6 bases. The CDR3 region is CASSPNPGTGSSQPQHF. The CDR3 nucleotides read TGTGCCAGCAGCCCCAACCCGGGGACAGGGTCGAGTCAGCCCCAGCATTTT.

In its sample, this clonotype was seen many times. The V call is TRBV21-1, the J call TRBJ2-1. TRBV21-1 is flagged as a pseudogene. This CDR3 region has 14 residues. CDR3 DNA sequence: TGTGCCAGCAGCAAAGTACGGCAATTCAGGGAGCAGTTCTTC. Translating gives CASSKVRQFREQFF.

This clonotype turned up a few times. The chain uses TRBV12-5 and TRBJ1-1; perhaps TRBD1 as D (5 bases). This CDR3 is 15 amino acids long. The ends were cut back, 7 bases at V and 4 bases at J, with 19 bases in the middle. Germline values: CDR1 LGHNT, CDR2 FRNRAP. This CDR3 reads CASASRPTGGTEAFF. The DNA of the CDR3 is TGTGCTAGTGCTTCCCGGCCCACCGGGGGCACTGAAGCTTTCTTT.

The chain links TRBV6-6 to TRBJ1-1; D unresolved. Germline V gives CDR1 MNHNY, CDR2 SVGAGI (reference sequence). There are 13 residues in the CDR3. Trimming took 7 bases from V and 1 from J, leaving 10 bases between them. The chain's CDR3 is CASIFQENTEAFF. The CDR3 bases are TGTGCCAGCATTTTCCAGGAGAACACTGAAGCTTTCTTT.

This clonotype was found a few times. The rearrangement joins TRBV11-2 to TRBJ2-3; 9 nucleotides line up with TRBD1. J gave up 4 bases and V 6 bases, and 8 bases lay outside the gene matches. The CDR3 has 15 residues. Germline V CDR1 and CDR2: SGHAT, FQNNGV. The CDR3 bases are TGTGCCAGCAGACAGTACAGGGGGCTGGCAGATACGCAGTATTTT. Protein product: CASRQYRGLADTQYF.

This chain connects TRBV12-3 or TRBV12-4 to TRBJ2-1, with 8 bases aligning to TRBD1. The CDR3 length is 15 residues. V lost 3 bases and J lost 4; bases outside the gene matches: 5. CDR3 protein: CASSLTGTGYNEQFF. CDR3 DNA: TGTGCCAGCAGTTTGACCGGGACAGGATACAATGAGCAGTTCTTC.

This clonotype was counted many times. The J gene is TRBJ1-2, the V gene TRBV6-1; 8 nucleotides align to TRBD1. CDR3 length: 13 amino acids. The junction had 3 bases not matched to a gene; V was cut back by 5 bases and J by 4 bases. Germline loops: CDR1 MNHNS, CDR2 SASEGT. The CDR3 loop reads CASSSTGAYGYTF. For the CDR3, the DNA is TGTGCCAGCAGTTCGACAGGGGCCTATGGCTACACCTTC.

The genes are TRBV2 and TRBJ1-4, with a weak D call TRBD1 (5 bases). Trimming took 6 bases from V and 7 from J, leaving 9 bases between them. This CDR3 is 12 amino acids long. The germline CDR1 and CDR2 sequences are SNHLY and FYNNEI. CDR3 nucleotide sequence: TGTGCCAGCAGGAGGACAAGTGAAAAACTGTTTTTT. Amino acids: CASRRTSEKLFF.

The chain links TRBV20-1 to TRBJ1-1; D unresolved. The CDR3 runs to 14 residues. CDR1 and CDR2 from the germline V gene are DFQATT and SNEGSKA (reference sequence). Trimming took off 2 bases at V and 9 bases at J, with 19 bases between the two ends. The CDR3 region is CSARLKASSFKAFF. CDR3 DNA: TGCAGTGCTAGACTAAAAGCTTCAAGCTTTAAAGCTTTCTTT.

In its sample, this clonotype was seen a few times. The chain is built from TRBV6-1 and TRBJ2-3; either TRBD1 or TRBD2 may fit D (5 bases each). In germline, CDR1 is MNHNS, CDR2 SASEGT. V lost 3 bases to trimming and J lost 6 bases, with 16 bases between them. This CDR3 region has 15 residues. Here the CDR3 DNA reads TGTGCCAGCAGTGACCCGGGACCGACTTTGGATACGCAGTATTTT. Protein: CASSDPGPTLDTQYF.

The J gene is TRBJ1-2, the V gene TRBV20-1, with 9 bases aligning to TRBD1. Germline assignment: CDR1 DFQATT and CDR2 SNEGSKA (reference sequence). This CDR3 region has 11 residues. The CDR3 loop reads CKTTGGDGYTF. CDR3 sequence (DNA): TGCAAGACGACAGGGGGAGATGGCTACACCTTC.

Only a few counts were recorded for this clonotype. The V and J genes are TRBV27 and TRBJ2-7; TRBD2 aligns across 9 bases. The germline V gene encodes CDR1 MNHEY and CDR2 SMNVEV (reference sequence). The CDR3 runs to 15 residues. V was clipped by 5 bases and J by 3 bases; unmatched bases: 8. CDR3 DNA: TGTGCCAGCAGTACCTTAGCGGGAGTTAACTACGAGCAGTACGTC. Its translation: CASSTLAGVNYEQYV.

This clonotype was seen many times. This chain joins TRBV7-2 and TRBJ2-1; 12 nucleotides agree with TRBD2. The CDR3 has 15 residues. V gave up 4 bases and J gave up 12 bases; unmatched junction bases: 10. Per germline, CDR1 SGHTA and CDR2 FQGNSA. CDR3 nucleotides: TGTGCCAGCAGCTGGACTAGCGGGGCCCTCGTAGGGCAGTTCTTC. This sequence encodes CASSWTSGALVGQFF.

The table lists this clonotype with many counts. The chain uses TRBV21-1 and TRBJ1-2. TRBV21-1 is a pseudogene segment. This CDR3 is 14 amino acids long. Here the CDR3 reads CASPFRHPHYGYTF. The CDR3 DNA sequence: TGTGCCAGCCCCTTTCGACATCCCCACTATGGCTACACCTTC.

This clonotype was picked up many times. The chain has TRBV29-1 and TRBJ2-3; D might be TRBD2 (5 bases). V lost 6 bases to trimming and J lost 6 bases, with 16 bases between them. CDR3 size: 13 residues. Germline CDR1 and CDR2: SQVTM and ANQGSEA. The CDR3 DNA reads as TGCAGCGTCGAACATCTAGCAATGGATACGCAGTATTTT. This gives the protein CSVEHLAMDTQYF.

This clonotype appeared many times. This sequence joins TRBV6-2 or TRBV6-3 and TRBJ1-4, with 10 positions matching TRBD1. The CDR3 spans 15 residues. J gave up 6 bases and V 6 bases, and 7 bases lay outside the gene matches. CDR1 and CDR2 (germline): MNHEY, SVGEGT. CDR3 nucleotides: TGTGCCAGCAGCTCGGCCGGGACAGGGGATGAAAAACTGTTTTTT. Encoded protein: CASSSAGTGDEKLFF.

This clonotype has at least ten counts. The chain uses TRBV29-1 and TRBJ2-7; weak D call: TRBD1 (6 bases). CDR1 and CDR2 (germline): SQVTM, ANQGSEA. The CDR3 extends over 12 amino acids. The germline V and J ends were trimmed by 6 bases and 0 bases, with 9 bases remaining between them. Here the CDR3 DNA reads TGCAGCGTCGGGGACAACTCCTACGAGCAGTACGTC. Protein sequence: CSVGDNSYEQYV.

This clonotype has more than one count but fewer than ten. The chain carries TRBV7-2 and TRBJ2-2; D unclear. From germline, CDR1 is SGHTA and CDR2 FQGNSA. The CDR3 sequence is 12 residues long. Trimming pared 5 bases from V and 7 bases from J, leaving 8 bases between. In nucleotides, the CDR3 is TGTGCCAGCAGCCCGTATGGCGGGGAGCTGTTTTTT. As protein: CASSPYGGELFF. The variable domain in full, with the rest retrieved from reference TRBV7-2 and TRBJ2-2, is GAGVSQSPSNKVTEKGKDVELRCDPISGHTALYWYRQSLGQGLEFLIYFQGNSAPDKSGLPSDRFSAERTGGSVSTLTIQRTQQEDSAVYLCASSPYGGELFFGEGSRLTVL.

The rearrangement links TRBV7-9 to TRBJ2-1, with no clear D. V gave up 8 bases and J gave up 7 bases, with 12 bases separating them. This CDR3 comprises 12 residues. Germline-derived CDR1 and CDR2 are SEHNR and FQNEAQ (reference sequence). CDR3 coding DNA: TGTGCCAGCTCCGTGCTAGAAAATGAGCAGTTCTTC. Its translation is CASSVLENEQFF. The full variable domain, in which reference TRBV7-9 and TRBJ2-1 provide the parts outside the CDR3, is DTGVSQNPRHKITKRGQNVTFRCDPISEHNRLYWYRQTLGQGPEFLTYFQNEAQLEKSRLLSDRFSAERPKGSFSTLEIQRTEQGDSAMYLCASSVLENEQFFGPGTRLTVL.

The table lists this clonotype with many counts. One end of the junction does not line up with germline, which may come from a read error. This rearrangement joins TRBV5-1 to TRBJ2-3, with D maybe TRBD1 (6 bases). The CDR3 runs to 13 residues. Germline lookup yields CDR1 SGHRS and CDR2 YFSETQ. The CDR3 protein is CASSLGGADTQYF. Here the CDR3 DNA reads TGTGCCAGCAGCTTAGGGGGTGCAGATACGCAGTATTTT.

This clonotype appeared once. A read error may be the cause here, since a much bigger clone is one base away. The V and J genes are TRBV5-1 and TRBJ2-1; 13 bases line up with TRBD2. CDR1 and CDR2 (germline): SGHRS, YFSETQ. The CDR3 runs to 16 residues. The CDR3 region is CASSPTGLAGNSEQLF. The CDR3 DNA is TGCGCCAGCAGCCCGACGGGACTAGCGGGAAATAGCGAGCAGCTCTTC.

In this sample, this clonotype turned up many times. The chain carries TRBV25-1 and TRBJ1-5; D is uncertain. The germline V and J ends were trimmed by 2 bases and 0 bases, with 8 bases remaining between them. The germline CDR1 and CDR2 sequences are MGHDK and SYGVNS. The CDR3 loop spans 15 amino acids. In DNA, the CDR3 is TGTGCCAGCAGTGAACCCAGCTATAGCAATCAGCCCCAGCATTTT. Amino acid sequence: CASSEPSYSNQPQHF.

This clonotype showed up just a few times. The germline gene is not matched at one end of the junction; a read error may be the cause. The gene calls are TRBV7-7 and TRBJ2-5, with 10 bases aligning to TRBD1. Germline V gene sequence: CDR1 SSHAT, CDR2 FNYEAQ (reference sequence). The CDR3 runs 15 residues. CDR3 sequence (DNA): TGTGCTAGCAGCTTACCCGGGACAGGGGTCGAGACCCAGTACTTC. It encodes CASSLPGTGVETQYF.

The chain recombines TRBV10-3 with TRBJ2-2; D ambiguous. The CDR3 extends over 12 amino acids. V was shortened by 6 bases and J by 1 base, with 3 bases between the two germline ends. Germline-derived CDR1 and CDR2 are ENHRY and SYGVKD. CDR3 coding DNA: TGTGCCATCAGGGGGAACACCGGGGAGCTGTTTTTT. Protein: CAIRGNTGELFF.